These 4 T cell receptor beta chains were sequenced from one sample in a study of vaccination and CD4 T cells after COVID-19. Indicated treatment: roughly 10-day PBMC culture with coronavirus spike peptide pools or control peptides (ViraFEST assay). These receptors have no known antigen. Once obtained from cultured CD4+ T cells, the DNA was sequenced using the Oncomine TCR Beta short-read assay. Each CDR3 protein is one row after TCRdb ran MiXCR on the PCR reads. The top ten clones hold around 19% of a sample with 15,000 to 20,000 distinct CDR3 sequences, nearly 55% of them seen once. The sequencing here drew on CD4+ T cells from blood, cultured in vitro, taken before SARS-CoV-2 vaccination. These receptors were collected from a human donor who had recovered from COVID-19.

The table lists this clonotype with a few counts. The chain employs TRBV6-1 and TRBJ1-1, with D unclear. Germline V CDR1 and CDR2: MNHNS, SASEGT. The CDR3 extends over 13 amino acids. V was trimmed by 6 bases and J by 1 base, leaving 9 bases between them. CDR3 sequence reads: CASRKNKNTEAFF. DNA of the CDR3: TGTGCCAGCAGGAAGAACAAGAACACTGAAGCTTTCTTT.

The CDR3 protein is CASSPQGPGGTETQYF. DNA of the CDR3: TGTGCCAGCTCACCACAGGGACCGGGCGGCACAGAGACCCAGTACTTC. The rearrangement joins TRBV18 to TRBJ2-5; D could derive from TRBD1 or TRBD2 (5 bases each). The CDR3 is 16 amino acids. Between the trimmed V and J ends, which lost 1 base and 4 bases, there was a span of 16 bases. From germline, CDR1 is KGHSH and CDR2 LQKENI.

The J gene is TRBJ1-6, the V gene TRBV6-1; possibly TRBD1 for D (5 bases). Trimming shortened V by 7 bases and J by 9 bases, and 19 bases separated the two germline ends. The CDR3 totals 15 residues. The germline CDR1 and CDR2 sequences are MNHNS and SASEGT. The CDR3 region is CASTPSSGSGSPLHF. CDR3 sequence (DNA): TGTGCCAGCACTCCGTCGTCAGGGAGTGGTTCACCCCTCCACTTT.

The chain recombines TRBV6-1 with TRBJ2-1; 11 bases map to TRBD1. V was clipped by 4 bases and J by 8 bases; unmatched bases: 13. Germline V gene lookup returns CDR1 MNHNS and CDR2 SASEGT. There are 17 residues in the CDR3. Here the CDR3 reads CASSGTGGWGDSHEQFF. The CDR3 nucleotides read TGTGCCAGCAGTGGGACAGGGGGCTGGGGAGATAGCCATGAGCAGTTCTTC.